This T cell receptor (beta chain) came from a study of OX40 agonist ivuxolimab in advanced cancers. This table comes from immunoSEQ multiplex PCR, and its TCRdb copy is limited to in-frame clones, with some not included. The profile shows about 36,000 clones, 74% of them singletons. Germline CDR1 reads MRHNA; CDR2 reads SNTAGT. The V end was cut by 6 bases, the J end by 6 bases, with 18 bases between. The CDR3 is made up of 14 amino acids. Study-wide results and limits: At 0.1 to 3.0 mg/kg and by week 6, clonal expansion occurred in CD4+ and CD8+ blood T cells. With doses of 0.1-3.0 mg/kg, partial responders showed among the lowest clonal expansion.

Concerning this clone itself: Its specificity is unknown.

The sequence derives from an adult with an advanced solid tumor such as melanoma, head and neck, liver or kidney cancer. The input for sequencing was CD4+ or CD8+ T cells sorted from blood, taken in a trial of the OX40 agonist ivuxolimab. V is TRBV6-4 and J is TRBJ2-7; D tentatively fits TRBD1 or TRBD2 (6 bases each). The CDR3 region has the DNA TGTGCCAGCAGGGGGGGCTCCTCCCCCCTCGAGCAGTACGTC. This codes for CASRGGSSPLEQYV.